This T cell receptor beta chain emerged from a study of blood T cell repertoires in COVID-19. Assay: immunoSEQ multiplex PCR; the TCRdb copy retains only in-frame clones and omits some. Of approximately 300,000 clones listed, approximately 90% are singletons. The germline V and J ends were trimmed by 5 bases and 3 bases, with 8 bases remaining between them. The CDR3 is 12 residues long. Germline V gives CDR1 MNHNY, CDR2 SVGAGI (reference sequence). This TCR was sampled from a woman younger than 45 with COVID-19, enrolled during active disease. The specimen sequenced was peripheral blood. The chain employs TRBV6-6 and TRBJ2-7; unclear D gene. The CDR3 coding sequence is TGTGCCAGCAGTCCGCCCGGCTACGAGCAGTACTTC. Its translation: CASSPPGYEQYF.